Here is one T cell receptor beta chain with its context. Its antigen remains undetermined. No much larger clone is present one base from it, and per-base qualities are unavailable. Each collaborating institution followed its own protocols to collect whole blood in K2EDTA tubes. For TCRbeta analysis, collaborators shipped samples as frozen whole blood, isolated PBMCs, or DNA extracted from either of those sample types. These data belong to a study of blood T cell repertoires in COVID-19 (dated by TCRdb to 2020 to 2022). Concerning the study at large: The collaborator samples originated in the United States, Italy and Spain and spanned the acute and convalescent phases of COVID-19. The samples were drawn from two sources: the first 160 participants of the ongoing ImmuneRACE study, and over 950 subjects contributed by 6 global collaborators. A freely available public database, intended as a resource for researchers studying the immune response to SARS-CoV-2, is where the repertoires were released. The prospective study material was composed of cDNA or gDNA derived from T cells, B-cell-depleted T cells, or PBMCs. Where HLA class I and class II types were available, the types were taken from metadata supplied by the sample provider, not from assay-based typing. The dataset comprised deeply sampled blood TCRbeta repertoires from subjects exposed to, actively infected with, or recovered from COVID-19. Nearly every sample came with metadata listing a de-identified subject ID, COVID-19 status, age in years and sex. General findings and caveats noted by the study authors: The amount of clinical and demographic metadata varied by source and participant and was provided uncurated.

Trimming leaves V shorter by 6 bases and J shorter by 4 bases, with the junction holding 8 bases beyond the gene matches. The CDR3 goes from the cysteine to the phenylalanine over 16 residues. The only DNA kept is the CDR3, 48 bases in frame from the first base. The CDR1 and CDR2 encoded by the germline V gene are SGHAT and FQNNGV. TCRbeta CDR3 regions were amplified from genomic DNA by means of the immunoSEQ Assay, a bias-controlled multiplex PCR. The authors' pipeline ran thus. The number of nucleated cells in each sample was estimated from the amplification of reference gene primers within the assay. To quantify the absolute abundance of each unique TCRbeta CDR3 rearrangement, sequence reads were collapsed and filtered. For each sample, productive Simpson clonality was calculated by taking the square root of Simpson's diversity index across productive rearrangements. TCRdb took this table from immuneACCESS and kept in-frame rearrangements with V and J called. Such tables lack part of the clones; where checked against another copy, unresolved V genes explain under half of the gap, and the rest is unexplained. Clonal size and the V and J genes are those of that table, whereas D and trimming came from the DNA. Here the sample has roughly 230,000 clones; roughly 84% occur a single time. Together, the top ten hold over 0.95% of the sample.

The clonotype was recovered from a middle-aged man with acute or convalescent COVID-19. The sample comprised peripheral blood. Rearrangement joined TRBV11-2 to TRBJ1-5; TRBD1 fits 11 bases in the junction. The DNA sequence is as follows: TGTGCCAGCAGTCCCGTGGGGACAGGGGGTAATCAGCCCCAGCATTTT. This sequence encodes CASSPVGTGGNQPQHF.